Shown below are 3 T cell receptor beta chains from a single sample sequenced in a study of CD8 T cells in ankylosing spondylitis. TCRdb processed the 5' RACE reads anew with MiXCR; each CDR3 protein has one entry. The profile covers about 260,000 distinct CDR3 sequences, with 20% to 30% appearing a single time and approximately 0.61% taken by the ten largest. Input material: blood, either unsorted or a sorted T cell fraction (not recorded which). The receptors come from a male donor with ankylosing spondylitis or in good health (not recorded which).

A single count supports this clonotype. The rearrangement uses TRBV2 and TRBJ2-1, with a tentative D call TRBD2 (5 bases). Germline assignment: CDR1 SNHLY and CDR2 FYNNEI. This CDR3 is 14 amino acids long. Trimming cost V 10 bases and J 6 bases, with 19 bases left between them. The CDR3 reads CATTRTMRANEQFF. CDR3 nucleotides: TGTGCCACCACACGGACCATGAGGGCCAATGAGCAGTTCTTC.

A remark on this clonotype: The junction shows a germline mismatch at one end, possibly a read error. This sequence joins TRBV29-1 and TRBJ2-5; D is undetermined. The CDR3 has 10 amino acids. Germline CDR1 and CDR2: SQVTM and ANQGSEA. The CDR3, as DNA: TGCAGCGTTGACCATGAGACCCAGTACTTC. It yields the protein CSVDHETQYF.

This clonotype was counted at least ten times. This rearrangement joins TRBV7-9 to TRBJ2-7; 7 nucleotides align to TRBD1. The CDR3 has 12 amino acids. V gave up 5 bases and J gave up 5 bases; unmatched junction bases: 3. In germline, CDR1 is SEHNR, CDR2 FQNEAQ (reference sequence). CDR3 sequence: CASSPRGHEQYF. For the CDR3, the DNA is TGTGCCAGCAGCCCGAGGGGGCACGAGCAGTACTTC.